The TCR beta chain described here comes from a study of response to subunit inactivated influenza vaccine. Study-wide results and caveats: Each seasonal influenza vaccination, the authors suggested, recruits few new T cells.

TCRdb processed the RT-PCR reads anew with MiXCR; each CDR3 protein has one entry. Among 500,000 to 550,000 distinct CDR3 sequences, under 8.5% were seen once, and the ten largest hold about an eighth. The CDR3 consists of 12 residues. In germline, CDR1 is MNHEY, CDR2 SMNVEV (reference sequence). V was trimmed by 6 bases and J by 7 bases, leaving 11 bases between them. About this clonotype: No antigen is known for it.

The source of this sequence is a man between 50 and 75 years old who received an inactivated influenza vaccine. The chain joins TRBV27 to TRBJ2-3; D unresolved. The starting material was PBMCs from blood, obtained around 25 months after vaccination. The CDR3 nucleotides are TGTGCCAGCAGGACCTCAACTAATACGCAGTATTTT. It yields the protein CASRTSTNTQYF.